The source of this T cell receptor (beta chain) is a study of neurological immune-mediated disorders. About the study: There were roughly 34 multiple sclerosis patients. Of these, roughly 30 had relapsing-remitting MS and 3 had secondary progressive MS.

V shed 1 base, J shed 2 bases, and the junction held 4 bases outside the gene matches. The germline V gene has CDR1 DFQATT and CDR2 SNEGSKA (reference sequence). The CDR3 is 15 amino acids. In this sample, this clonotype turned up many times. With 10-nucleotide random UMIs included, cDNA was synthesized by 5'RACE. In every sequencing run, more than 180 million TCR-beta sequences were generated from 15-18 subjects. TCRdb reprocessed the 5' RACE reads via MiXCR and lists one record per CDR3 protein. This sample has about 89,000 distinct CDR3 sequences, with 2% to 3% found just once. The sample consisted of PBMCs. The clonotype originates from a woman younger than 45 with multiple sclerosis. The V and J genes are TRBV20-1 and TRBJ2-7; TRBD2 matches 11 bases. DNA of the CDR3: TGCAGTGCTAGAGGATTACTAGCGGGGGCCTACGAGCAGTACTTC. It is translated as CSARGLLAGAYEQYF.